This T cell receptor beta chain stems from a study of beta chain features in type 1 diabetes. Findings and limits, study-wide: Shorter TCRB CDR3s, moderately but significantly so, were found in Type 1 diabetes patients in all four CD4+ subsets.

Germline loops: CDR1 LNHDA, CDR2 SQIVND (reference sequence). This CDR3 spans 10 amino acids. Trimming stripped 11 bases from V and 7 bases from J, with 8 bases between. CD45RO/CCR7/CD25/CD127/CD95/CD27 staining was used to isolate CD4+ naive, central memory, regulatory and stem cell-like memory cells by sorting. This clone was counted only a few times. Its antigen is currently unknown. Of the isolated RNA, all was reverse transcribed, and so the sequenced material was expressed TCRB transcripts. Produced via immunoSEQ multiplex PCR; TCRdb's table is partial and in-frame only. The sample consists of some 660,000 clones, about 14% of them appearing once.

The source of this sequence is a man younger than 35 with type 1 diabetes. V and J are TRBV19 and TRBJ2-2; D is perhaps TRBD1 (6 bases). The sequenced sample was naive CD4+ T cells from blood. The CDR3 reads CALGGGELFF. The CDR3 coding sequence is TGTGCCTTAGGGGGCGGGGAGCTGTTTTTT.